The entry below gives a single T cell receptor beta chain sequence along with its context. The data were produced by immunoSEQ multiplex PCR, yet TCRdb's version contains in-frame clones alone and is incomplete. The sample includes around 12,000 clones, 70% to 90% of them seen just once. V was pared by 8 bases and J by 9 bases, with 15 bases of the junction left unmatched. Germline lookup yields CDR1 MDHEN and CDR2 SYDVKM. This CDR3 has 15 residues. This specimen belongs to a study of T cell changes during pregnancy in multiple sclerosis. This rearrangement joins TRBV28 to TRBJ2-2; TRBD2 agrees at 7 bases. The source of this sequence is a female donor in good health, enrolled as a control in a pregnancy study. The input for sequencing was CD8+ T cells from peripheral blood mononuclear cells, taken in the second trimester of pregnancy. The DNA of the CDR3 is TGTGCCAGCGAGGCCGGGACTACACTTGGCCGGGAGCTGTTTTTT. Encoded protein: CASEAGTTLGRELFF.